Sequencing of this TCR beta chain was carried out in a study of shared clonotypes between healthy human individuals. CDR1 and CDR2 from the germline V gene are SGHRS and YFSETQ. V dropped 5 bases and J dropped 5; count of bases not matched to a gene: 10. The CDR3 has 16 residues. General study results and limits: The naive CD4 repertoires of a handful of donors were compared, and roughly 5% of clonotypes were shared.

A remark on this clone: The antigen remains undetermined.

The assay ran at deep level. Several immunoSEQ 96-well plates shared each subset's DNA, each plate a replicate. Replicate PCRs from sorted subsets contained roughly 220 ng DNA, which is some 32,000 T cell genomes. Profiled with immunoSEQ multiplex PCR; TCRdb holds only in-frame clones, not every one. Of about 360,000 clones listed, less than 75% are singletons. The sequence was collected from a man aged 25 to 45 in good health. The sample comprised memory CD4+ T cells sorted from blood. The sample's subset: CD45RA-negative fraction. The chain uses TRBV5-1 and TRBJ2-1; TRBD2 matches at 10 bases. The CDR3 loop reads CASSKGLAGVDNEQFF. CDR3 coding DNA: TGCGCCAGCAGTAAGGGCCTAGCGGGAGTCGACAATGAGCAGTTCTTC. The full variable domain, rest sourced from reference TRBV5-1 and TRBJ2-1, is KAGVTQTPRYLIKTRGQQVTLSCSPISGHRSVSWYQQTPGQGLQFLFEYFSETQRNKGNFPGRFSGRQFSNSRSEMNVSTLELGDSALYLCASSKGLAGVDNEQFFGPGTRLTVL.